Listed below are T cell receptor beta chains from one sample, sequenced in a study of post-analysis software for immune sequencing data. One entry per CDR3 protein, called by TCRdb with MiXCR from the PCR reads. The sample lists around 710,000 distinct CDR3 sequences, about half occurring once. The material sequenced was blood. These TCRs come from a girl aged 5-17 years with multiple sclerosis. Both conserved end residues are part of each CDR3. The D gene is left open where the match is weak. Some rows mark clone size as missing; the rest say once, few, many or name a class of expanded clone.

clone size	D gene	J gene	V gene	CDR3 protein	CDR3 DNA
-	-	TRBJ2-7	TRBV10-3	CAISEPRRDGPYEQYF	TGTGCCATCAGTGAGCCACGCCGGGACGGACCCTACGAGCAGTACTTC
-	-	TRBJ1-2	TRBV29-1	CSVIPQQGVGGYTF	TGCAGCGTAATCCCTCAACAGGGAGTTGGCGGCTACACCTTC
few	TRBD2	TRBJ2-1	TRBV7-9	CASSLVGLALYNEQFF	TGTGCCAGCAGCTTAGTGGGACTAGCGCTATACAATGAGCAGTTCTTC
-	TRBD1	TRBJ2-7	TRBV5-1	CASSLSARQGYEQYF	TGCGCCAGCAGCTTGTCGGCCCGACAGGGTTACGAGCAGTACTTC
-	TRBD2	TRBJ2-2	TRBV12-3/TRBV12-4	CASKAGVGTGELFF	TGTGCCAGCAAAGCGGGAGTGGGCACCGGGGAGCTGTTTTTT
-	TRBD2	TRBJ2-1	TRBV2	CASSDGGTSGRRGSYNEQFF	TGTGCCAGCAGTGATGGGGGGACTAGCGGGAGAAGGGGGTCCTACAATGAGCAGTTCTTC
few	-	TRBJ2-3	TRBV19	CASSMVGTDTQYF	TGTGCCAGTAGTATGGTGGGCACAGATACGCAGTATTTT
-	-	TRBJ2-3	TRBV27	CASSLSPPFDTQYF	TGTGCCAGCAGTTTAAGCCCCCCCTTCGATACGCAGTATTTT
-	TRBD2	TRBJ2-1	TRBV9	CASSGSGRALDEQFF	TGTGCCAGCAGCGGTAGCGGGAGGGCCCTCGATGAGCAGTTCTTC
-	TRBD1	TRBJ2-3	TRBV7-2	CASSTGVTTDTQYF	TGTGCCAGCAGCACAGGGGTCACCACAGATACGCAGTATTTT
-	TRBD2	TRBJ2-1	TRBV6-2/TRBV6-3	CASSLHGRGWNEQFF	TGTGCCAGCAGTTTGCACGGGAGGGGTTGGAATGAGCAGTTCTTC
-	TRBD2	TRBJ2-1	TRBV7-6	CASSLDAGGPHEQFF	TGTGCCAGCAGCTTAGATGCGGGAGGGCCCCATGAGCAGTTCTTC
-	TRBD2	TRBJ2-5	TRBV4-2	CASSQGTSGRSETQYF	TGTGCCAGCAGCCAAGGAACTAGCGGGAGATCAGAGACCCAGTACTTC
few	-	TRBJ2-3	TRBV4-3	CASSHRDGDTDTQYF	TGCGCCAGCAGCCACCGGGACGGCGACACAGATACGCAGTATTTT
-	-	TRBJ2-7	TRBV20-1	CSVRGSDSYEQYF	TGCAGTGTCAGAGGATCGGACTCCTACGAGCAGTACTTC
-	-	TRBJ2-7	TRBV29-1	CSVDGGAFYEQYF	TGCAGCGTTGACGGGGGAGCTTTCTACGAGCAGTACTTC
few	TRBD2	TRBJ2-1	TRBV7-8	CASSLGFSGSGEQFF	TGTGCCAGCAGCTTAGGCTTTAGCGGGAGTGGTGAGCAGTTCTTC
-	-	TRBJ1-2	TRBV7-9	CASSLKSGYTF	TGTGCCAGCAGCTTAAAGTCTGGCTACACCTTC
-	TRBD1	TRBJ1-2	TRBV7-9	CASSLGGGQLSHTF	TGTGCCAGCAGCTTAGGAGGGGGACAGCTTTCCCACACCTTC
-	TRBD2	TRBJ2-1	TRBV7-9	CASRQGPSETSGRYEQFF	TGTGCCAGCCGCCAAGGCCCGTCAGAGACTAGCGGGAGATATGAGCAGTTCTTC
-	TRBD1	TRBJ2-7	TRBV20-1	CSASSQGVTYEQYF	TGCAGTGCTAGTAGTCAGGGGGTGACCTACGAGCAGTACTTC
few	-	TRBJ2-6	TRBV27	CASSPRTVSSGANVLTF	TGTGCCAGCAGTCCAAGGACAGTGAGCTCTGGGGCCAACGTCCTGACTTTC